These 30 T cell receptor beta chains came from one sample sequenced in a study of T cells in Graves' hyperthyroidism and ophthalmopathy. RNA transcripts provided the source from which TCR beta CDR3 regions were amplified. The primer set for the first-round RT-PCR of the TCR CDR3 was HTBI. MiXCR, run by TCRdb on the multiplex PCR reads, gives a single entry per CDR3 protein. The data show 750,000 to 950,000 distinct CDR3 sequences, approximately 40% seen once. The specimen sequenced was blood. All receptors come from a young man with Graves' hyperthyroidism.

This clonotype was recorded many times. The chain recombines TRBV7-2 with TRBJ1-4; no clear D. The CDR3 runs 12 residues. Germline lookup yields CDR1 SGHTA and CDR2 FQGNSA. The V end lost 6 bases, the J end lost 7 bases, and 9 bases lay between the germline ends. The CDR3 region has the DNA TGTGCCAGCAGTAATAGTGGTGAAAAACTGTTTTTT. As protein: CASSNSGEKLFF.

This clonotype was observed at least ten times. V is TRBV2 and J is TRBJ1-4; 9 positions agree with TRBD1. Germline CDR1 and CDR2: SNHLY and FYNNEI. The CDR3 spans 15 residues. Trimming took 8 bases from V and 8 from J; bases not matched to a gene: 12. The CDR3 bases are TGTGCCAGCCAACCACCGGGACAGGGTAGCGAAAAACTGTTTTTT. This gives the protein CASQPPGQGSEKLFF.

This clonotype was observed a few times. The CDR3 DNA reads as TGTGCCAGCAGTGATCAGGGGGTGAACACTGAAGCTTTCTTT. Translating it yields CASSDQGVNTEAFF. This sequence joins TRBV2 and TRBJ1-1; 7 bases match TRBD1. Germline loops: CDR1 SNHLY, CDR2 FYNNEI. The trim removed 3 bases at V and 0 bases at J, leaving 1 base unmatched. This CDR3 comprises 14 residues.

The chain has TRBV20-1 and TRBJ2-2; D might be TRBD2 (5 bases). The CDR3 has 13 amino acids. Trimming shortened V by 4 bases and J by 3 bases, and 9 bases separated the two germline ends. Per germline, CDR1 DFQATT and CDR2 SNEGSKA (reference sequence). The CDR3 DNA reads TGCAGTGCTATCTTCGGGGACACCGGGGAGCTGTTTTTT. Its translation is CSAIFGDTGELFF.

The chain employs TRBV10-3 and TRBJ2-5, with 11 bases lining up with TRBD2. With 10 bases clipped from V and 2 bases from J, the junction kept 24 bases outside the gene matches. The CDR3 extends over 20 amino acids. The germline V gene encodes CDR1 ENHRY and CDR2 SYGVKD. CDR3 sequence (DNA): TGTGCCAGCAGCCCGGCCACAGGATCCCAACTAGCGGGGGATCAAGAGACCCAGTACTTC. Translation gives CASSPATGSQLAGDQETQYF.

This clonotype has more than one count but fewer than ten. This rearrangement joins TRBV12-3 or TRBV12-4 to TRBJ2-7; D is uncertain. CDR3 length: 11 residues. Trimming stripped 3 bases from V and 6 bases from J, with 6 bases between. CDR3 nucleotides: TGTGCCAGCAGTTTGTACGCCGAGCAGTACTTC. Residues: CASSLYAEQYF.

The count of this clonotype is one. The chain carries TRBV10-3 and TRBJ2-7, with D perhaps given as TRBD1 or TRBD2 (6 bases each). The CDR3 is 16 residues long. V was cut by 3 bases and J by 4 bases, with 19 bases left in between. Germline loops: CDR1 ENHRY, CDR2 SYGVKD. CDR3 loop: CAISDSYFGGYYEQYF. The CDR3 bases are TGTGCCATCAGTGACTCCTATTTCGGGGGCTATTACGAGCAGTACTTC.

With regard to this clonotype: A much larger clone differs by one base, so this may be a read error. The chain combines TRBV7-9 with TRBJ2-5, with D perhaps TRBD1 (5 bases). Germline V gene data show CDR1 as SEHNR and CDR2 as FQNEAQ (reference sequence). The CDR3 covers 14 residues. The V end was cut by 4 bases, the J end by 5 bases, with 14 bases between. Here the CDR3 DNA reads TGTGCCAGCAGCTCTGGGGCAGGGCGCGAGACCCAGTACTTC. The encoded protein is CASSSGAGRETQYF.

This clonotype was counted many times. At one end, the junction sequence differs from germline, possibly due to a read error. The V gene is TRBV4-1, the J gene TRBJ1-5; unclear D gene. Germline CDR1 and CDR2: MGHRA and YSYEKL. CDR3 size: 13 residues. The CDR3 DNA follows: TGTGCCAGCAGCCAATCTGGCAATCAGCCCCAGCATTTT. Encoded protein: CASSQSGNQPQHF.

This clonotype was seen a single time. A much larger clonotype is one base distant, so this may be a read error. The V gene is TRBV29-1, the J gene TRBJ2-7; a possible D gene is TRBD1 (5 bases). The CDR3 loop spans 11 amino acids. V lost 4 bases, J lost 5 bases, and 9 bases lay in between. The germline gives CDR1 SQVTM, CDR2 ANQGSEA. The CDR3: CSVGKGNEQYF. DNA for the CDR3: TGCAGCGTTGGAAAGGGGAACGAGCAGTACTTC.

The DNA for the CDR3 is TGTGCCAGCAGTGAAGTCCGTGAAAATACGCAGTATTTT. It specifies CASSEVRENTQYF. The chain carries TRBV2 and TRBJ2-3; D remains ambiguous. The CDR3 is 13 residues long. V was pared by 1 base and J by 7 bases, with 9 bases between. CDR1 and CDR2 (germline): SNHLY, FYNNEI.

This clonotype was seen once. The chain couples TRBV7-9 to TRBJ1-5; TRBD1 is a possible D gene (5 bases). V lost 1 base and J 8 bases, leaving 6 bases between the germline ends. CDR1 is SEHNR and CDR2 is FQNEAQ in the germline V gene (reference sequence). CDR3 length equals 12 residues. CDR3 sequence: CASSLEGEPQHF. The CDR3 coding sequence is TGTGCCAGCAGCTTAGAAGGGGAGCCCCAGCATTTT.

This clonotype was seen repeatedly, ten times or more. The chain is built from TRBV9 and TRBJ2-2; 8 nucleotides align to TRBD2. The CDR3 extends over 15 amino acids. CDR1 and CDR2 (germline): SGDLS, YYNGEE. Germline trimming cut 0 bases from V and 4 bases from J; bases unmatched to any gene: 2. This CDR3 is CASSVASGPTGELFF. CDR3 nucleotides: TGTGCCAGCAGCGTAGCTAGCGGGCCCACCGGGGAGCTGTTTTTT.

V and J are TRBV5-6 and TRBJ1-2, with D possibly matching TRBD1 (5 bases). Germline CDR1 and CDR2: SGHDT and YYEEEE. V was shortened by 3 bases and J by 4 bases, with 16 bases between the two germline ends. The CDR3 is made up of 15 amino acids. CDR3 sequence: CASSYRKTRGYGYTF. Here the CDR3 DNA reads TGTGCCAGCAGCTACCGTAAGACAAGGGGCTATGGCTACACCTTC. Filled out from reference TRBV5-6 and TRBJ1-2, the complete variable domain reads DAGVTQSPTHLIKTRGQQVTLRCSPKSGHDTVSWYQQALGQGPQFIFQYYEEEERQRGNFPDRFSGHQFPNYSSELNVNALLLGDSALYLCASSYRKTRGYGYTFGSGTRLTVV.

This clonotype was seen a single time. The CDR3 here is CASSFWREASTLEQYF. The CDR3 DNA reads TGTGCCAGCAGTTTCTGGCGGGAGGCCTCAACGCTCGAGCAGTACTTC. The chain is built from TRBV9 and TRBJ2-7, with 8 nucleotides matching TRBD2. V lost 5 bases to trimming and J lost 6 bases; unmatched junction nucleotides: 16. The CDR3 length is 16 residues. The V gene's germline CDR1 is SGDLS and CDR2 YYNGEE.

The chain links TRBV2 to TRBJ1-5, with no clear D. CDR1 is SNHLY, CDR2 FYNNEI, per germline. CDR3 length equals 10 residues. Trimming left V 2 bases short and J 11 bases short, with 4 bases between. DNA of the CDR3: TGTGCCAGCAGTGAACGGACCCAGCATTTT. Translating gives CASSERTQHF.

The chain carries TRBV6-5 and TRBJ1-3; 9 bases fit TRBD1. Germline assignment: CDR1 MNHEY and CDR2 SVGAGI. This CDR3 is built from 15 residues. With V trimmed by 6 bases and J by 7 bases, 10 bases remained unmatched. The CDR3 is CASSHPGTGMNTIYF. The CDR3 nucleotides are TGTGCCAGCAGCCACCCGGGGACAGGGATGAACACCATATATTTT.

This clonotype was seen more than once but under ten times. This sequence joins TRBV7-9 and TRBJ2-7; 7 bases match TRBD2. V shed 2 bases, J shed 2 bases, and the junction held 9 bases outside the gene matches. This CDR3 region has 16 residues. Germline V gives CDR1 SEHNR, CDR2 FQNEAQ (reference sequence). CDR3 residues: CASSLPGGRNPYEQYF. CDR3 DNA sequence: TGTGCCAGCAGCTTACCGGGCGGGAGAAACCCCTACGAGCAGTACTTC.

This chain joins TRBV25-1 and TRBJ1-1; 7 bases are a match to TRBD1. The CDR3 runs 15 residues. The trim removed 6 bases at V and 1 base at J, leaving 8 bases unmatched. Germline V CDR1 and CDR2: MGHDK, SYGVNS. The CDR3 DNA reads as TGTGCCAGCAGCTTGCAGACAGGGAAGAACACTGAAGCTTTCTTT. Amino acids: CASSLQTGKNTEAFF.

This clonotype was seen a handful of times. The chain joins TRBV13 to TRBJ1-1, with D perhaps matching TRBD1 (5 bases). The CDR3 has 16 residues. Germline V CDR1 and CDR2: PRHDT, FYEKMQ (reference sequence). The germline V and J ends were trimmed by 0 bases and 0 bases, with 11 bases remaining between them. CDR3 in DNA: TGTGCCAGCAGCTTAGGTCGGAGGGGATTGAACACTGAAGCTTTCTTT. Amino acids: CASSLGRRGLNTEAFF.

In this sample, this clonotype turned up a few times. The chain employs TRBV10-1 and TRBJ2-5; TRBD2 is a possible D gene (5 bases). Germline-derived CDR1 and CDR2 are WNHNN and SYGVQD (reference sequence). The CDR3 has 13 amino acids. Deletions cut 0 bases from V and 3 bases from J, with 5 bases between. The CDR3 loop reads CASSESGEETQYF. In DNA form, the CDR3 reads TGCGCCAGCAGTGAGTCCGGGGAAGAGACCCAGTACTTC.

The table lists this clonotype with many counts. V usage is TRBV10-3 and J usage is TRBJ2-5, with D possibly called TRBD1 or TRBD2 (5 bases each). The length of the CDR3 is 17 residues. Trimming left V 2 bases short and J 4 bases short, with 20 bases between. CDR1 and CDR2 (germline): ENHRY, SYGVKD. CDR3 DNA sequence: TGTGCCATCAGTGAGGCGCCCGGGATAATTGGGGGAGAGACCCAGTACTTC. Amino acid sequence: CAISEAPGIIGGETQYF.

The chain links TRBV14 to TRBJ1-1, with 7 bases matching TRBD1. The length of the CDR3 is 13 residues. The ends lost 0 bases at V and 11 bases at J; junction bases unmatched: 6. Germline assignment: CDR1 SGHDN and CDR2 FVKESK. In DNA form, the CDR3 reads TGTGCCAGCAGCCAAGATGGGACAGTCTGGGCTTTCTTT. Its translation: CASSQDGTVWAFF. Combining the CDR3 with reference TRBV14 and TRBJ1-1 gives the whole variable domain EAGVTQFPSHSVIEKGQTVTLRCDPISGHDNLYWYRRVMGKEIKFLLHFVKESKQDESGMPNNRFLAERTGGTYSTLKVQPAELEDSGVYFCASSQDGTVWAFFGQGTRLTVV.

Points on this clonotype: Germline and junction disagree at one end, which may indicate a read error. This chain links TRBV19 with TRBJ2-2; 7 positions agree with TRBD2. Germline assignment: CDR1 LNHDA and CDR2 SQIVND (reference sequence). The CDR3 spans 14 residues. CDR3 coding DNA: TGTACCAGTAGCCGTCTAGCGGCGGCCGGGGAGCTGTTTTTT. This codes for CTSSRLAAAGELFF.

Concerning this clonotype itself: The junction and the germline gene differ at one end; a read error may be behind it. This chain links TRBV5-1 with TRBJ1-5, with 10 bases that match TRBD1. The CDR3 has 16 residues. The V gene's germline CDR1 is SGHRS and CDR2 YFSETQ. CDR3: CASSFRDRGSNQPQHF. CDR3 nucleotide sequence: TGTGCCAGCAGCTTTAGGGACAGGGGTAGCAATCAGCCCCAGCATTTT.

About this clonotype: This clone may be a read error of a much larger clone one base away. CDR3: CASSLRGGMDTEALF. In DNA form, the CDR3 reads TGTGCCAGCAGCTTACGGGGGGGGATGGACACTGAAGCTCTCTTT. This chain connects TRBV7-9 to TRBJ1-1; a weak D match, TRBD1 (5 bases). Germline CDR1 reads SEHNR; CDR2 reads FQNEAQ (reference sequence). The CDR3 is 15 residues long. Based on the CDR3 plus reference TRBV7-9 and TRBJ1-1, the full variable domain is DTGVSQNPRHKITKRGQNVTFRCDPISEHNRLYWYRQTLGQGPEFLTYFQNEAQLEKSRLLSDRFSAERPKGSFSTLEIQRTEQGDSAMYLCASSLRGGMDTEALFGQGTRLTVV.

This clonotype has only a few counts. The chain uses TRBV5-1 and TRBJ2-7; a possible D gene is TRBD2 (5 bases). Per the germline V gene, CDR1 is SGHRS and CDR2 is YFSETQ. V lost 1 base, J lost 5 bases, and 13 bases lay in between. The CDR3 is 14 amino acids. CDR3: CASSLRVPGDEQYF. CDR3 bases: TGCGCCAGCAGCTTGAGAGTGCCCGGGGACGAGCAGTACTTC.

This chain joins TRBV6-5 and TRBJ2-7; maybe TRBD1 (6 bases). Trimming pared 5 bases from V and 6 bases from J, leaving 14 bases between. This CDR3 has 13 residues. Germline V gene data show CDR1 as MNHEY and CDR2 as SVGAGI. The CDR3 is CASSTDRRGEQYF. CDR3 nucleotides: TGTGCCAGCAGTACAGACAGGCGAGGCGAGCAGTACTTC.

This clonotype was observed at least ten times. The rearrangement links TRBV15 to TRBJ1-1, with D possibly matching TRBD1 (6 bases). The CDR3 has 15 residues. Per germline, CDR1 LNHNV and CDR2 YYDKDF (reference sequence). V was shortened by 4 bases and J by 5 bases, with 17 bases between the two germline ends. The CDR3 coding sequence is TGTGCCACCAGCATAGCGTCGGGGAGGGGGACTGAAGCTTTCTTT. Protein sequence: CATSIASGRGTEAFF. The complete variable domain, with remaining parts taken from reference TRBV15 and TRBJ1-1, reads DAMVIQNPRYQVTQFGKPVTLSCSQTLNHNVMYWYQQKSSQAPKLLFHYYDKDFNNEADTPDNFQSRRPNTSFCFLDIRSPGLGDTAMYLCATSIASGRGTEAFFGQGTRLTVV.

The chain links TRBV20-1 to TRBJ1-5, with 7 bases identical to TRBD1. This CDR3 has 16 residues. V dropped 5 bases and J dropped 4; count of bases not matched to a gene: 14. CDR1 and CDR2 (germline): DFQATT, SNEGSKA (reference sequence). The DNA for the CDR3 is TGCAGTGCTCCCGGGACAGCCTCTCTGGGGAATCAGCCCCAGCATTTT. It is translated as CSAPGTASLGNQPQHF.